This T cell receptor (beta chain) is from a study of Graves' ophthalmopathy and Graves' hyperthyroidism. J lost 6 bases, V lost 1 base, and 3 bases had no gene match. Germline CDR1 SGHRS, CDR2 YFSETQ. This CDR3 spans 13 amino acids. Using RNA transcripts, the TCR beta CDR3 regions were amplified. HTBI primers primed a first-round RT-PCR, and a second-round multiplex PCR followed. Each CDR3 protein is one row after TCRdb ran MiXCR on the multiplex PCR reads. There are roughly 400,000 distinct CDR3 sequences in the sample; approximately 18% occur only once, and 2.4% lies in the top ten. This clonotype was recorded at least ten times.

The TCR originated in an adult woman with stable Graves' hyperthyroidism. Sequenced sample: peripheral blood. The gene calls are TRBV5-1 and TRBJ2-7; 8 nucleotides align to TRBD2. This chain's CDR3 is CASSLTSGIEQYF. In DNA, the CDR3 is TGCGCCAGCAGCTTGACTAGCGGCATCGAGCAGTACTTC.